This TCR beta chain was sequenced during a study of T-cell memory formation after mild COVID-19. Overall study findings and caveats: The appearance of some responding clones in pre-infection memory suggested that cross-reactive memory joined.

V dropped 3 bases and J dropped 6 bases, with 12 bases sitting between them. This CDR3 has 14 amino acids. The germline CDR1 and CDR2 sequences are SGHRS and YFSETQ. Comments on this clonotype: Its antigen is not known.

TCRdb used MiXCR to reprocess the 5' RACE reads, holding one entry per CDR3 protein. The data contain approximately 430,000 distinct CDR3 sequences, more than 20% of them singletons. The TCR comes from an adult woman who had mild COVID-19 (a few samples of this study predate the infection). Cell type and time point are not known. This chain links TRBV5-1 with TRBJ2-2, with a tentative D call TRBD1 (6 bases). The sequenced sample was PBMCs or a T cell subset sorted from them (not recorded which). The CDR3 nucleotides are TGCGCCAGCAGCTCCAAAGCAGGGGCCGGGGAGCTGTTTTTT. It yields the protein CASSSKAGAGELFF. The variable domain in full, completed from reference TRBV5-1 and TRBJ2-2, reads KAGVTQTPRYLIKTRGQQVTLSCSPISGHRSVSWYQQTPGQGLQFLFEYFSETQRNKGNFPGRFSGRQFSNSRSEMNVSTLELGDSALYLCASSSKAGAGELFFGEGSRLTVL.